The 18 T cell receptor beta chains listed next were all sequenced from one sample in a study of blood T cell repertoires in COVID-19. Clones were read by immunoSEQ multiplex PCR, and TCRdb kept only the in-frame ones, dropping some. The table has under 95,000 clones, 90% to 95% seen once. Specimen: peripheral blood. All receptors derive from a man aged 50 or older with COVID-19, enrolled during active disease.

This chain connects TRBV9 to TRBJ2-5, with TRBD2 identical over 9 bases. The CDR3 is made up of 16 amino acids. Germline CDR1 is SGDLS and CDR2 is YYNGEE. The junction had 11 bases not matched to a gene; V was cut back by 6 bases and J by 2 bases. The CDR3 DNA reads as TGTGCCAGCACGCCTAGCGGGATTGTCGGGCAAGAGACCCAGTACTTC. This translates into CASTPSGIVGQETQYF. The full variable domain, in which reference TRBV9 and TRBJ2-5 provide the parts outside the CDR3, is DSGVTQTPKHLITATGQRVTLRCSPRSGDLSVYWYQQSLDQGLQFLIQYYNGEERAKGNILERFSAQQFPDLHSELNLSSLELGDSALYFCASTPSGIVGQETQYFGPGTRLLVL.

The chain employs TRBV19 and TRBJ1-1, with 7 bases identical to TRBD1. Trimming cost V 3 bases and J 5 bases; bases outside gene matches: 6. This CDR3 is 14 amino acids long. CDR1 and CDR2 (germline): LNHDA, SQIVND (reference sequence). CDR3 in DNA: TGTGCCAGTAGTATCGACAGGGACTGGACTGAAGCTTTCTTT. Translating gives CASSIDRDWTEAFF. The complete variable domain, with remaining parts taken from reference TRBV19 and TRBJ1-1, reads DGGITQSPKYLFRKEGQNVTLSCEQNLNHDAMYWYRQDPGQGLRLIYYSQIVNDFQKGDIAEGYSVSREKKESFPLTVTSAQKNPTAFYLCASSIDRDWTEAFFGQGTRLTVV.

The J gene is TRBJ1-4, the V gene TRBV30; D uncertain. V lost 2 bases and J 5 bases, leaving 9 bases between the germline ends. CDR3 length: 13 residues. Germline V gene sequence: CDR1 GTSNPN, CDR2 SVGIG (reference sequence). The CDR3 region has the DNA TGTGCCTGGAGTAGGTCGGGAAATGAAAAACTGTTTTTT. It translates to CAWSRSGNEKLFF.

The genes are TRBV4-1 and TRBJ2-5; TRBD2 agrees at 7 bases. This CDR3 has 15 residues. The J segment lost 4 bases and the V segment lost 1 base, leaving 6 bases of the junction unmatched. The germline V gene encodes CDR1 MGHRA and CDR2 YSYEKL. The CDR3 loop is CASSQVAGEAETQYF. The DNA for the CDR3 is TGCGCCAGCAGCCAAGTTGCGGGGGAGGCAGAGACCCAGTACTTC.

The chain couples TRBV3-1 (or the pseudogene TRBV3-2) to TRBJ1-1; no firm D call. The CDR3 sequence is 14 residues long. Germline lookup yields CDR1 LGHDT and CDR2 YNNKEL (reference sequence). V was cut by 0 bases and J by 5 bases, with 10 bases left in between. CDR3 loop: CASSQDSRRTEAFF. In DNA, the CDR3 is TGTGCCAGCAGCCAAGATTCTCGGCGGACTGAAGCTTTCTTT.

V usage is TRBV7-3 and J usage is TRBJ1-1, with D perhaps matching TRBD1 (5 bases). This CDR3 spans 15 amino acids. Germline V CDR1 and CDR2: SGHTA, FQGTGA. Trimming shortened V by 4 bases and J by 4 bases, and 16 bases separated the two germline ends. The CDR3 reads CASSYQGGPGTEAFF. CDR3 DNA: TGTGCCAGCAGCTACCAGGGAGGGCCAGGCACTGAAGCTTTCTTT.

The rearrangement joins TRBV5-1 to TRBJ1-4; TRBD1 might be the D (6 bases). The germline gives CDR1 SGHRS, CDR2 YFSETQ. CDR3 size: 17 residues. Trimming stripped 0 bases from V and 3 bases from J, with 15 bases between. The CDR3 DNA follows: TGCGCCAGCAGCTTGGCCAGTTCAGGACAGCCTAATGAAAAACTGTTTTTT. Encoded protein: CASSLASSGQPNEKLFF.

This clone turned up a few times. CDR3 protein: CAISQDREGGYTF. As DNA, the CDR3 is TGTGCCATCAGTCAGGACAGGGAAGGAGGCTACACCTTC. This sequence joins TRBV10-3 and TRBJ1-2; 8 bases map to TRBD1. The CDR3 loop spans 13 amino acids. With 5 bases clipped from V and 8 bases from J, the junction kept 7 bases outside the gene matches. Germline values: CDR1 ENHRY, CDR2 SYGVKD.

The CDR3 coding sequence is TGTGCCAGCAGTGTATCCCTAGCGGGAGGGACCTACGAGCAGTACGTC. As protein: CASSVSLAGGTYEQYV. The genes are TRBV6-1 and TRBJ2-7; TRBD2 matches at 12 bases. The germline V gene encodes CDR1 MNHNS and CDR2 SASEGT. The V and J ends lost 4 bases and 2 bases, in that order; junction bases with no gene match: 6. There are 16 residues in the CDR3.

The rearrangement uses TRBV5-1 and TRBJ2-5; possibly TRBD2 for D (8 bases). CDR3 length: 15 amino acids. Germline V gene sequence: CDR1 SGHRS, CDR2 YFSETQ. The ends were cut back, 2 bases at V and 5 bases at J, with 16 bases in the middle. The CDR3 reads CASSFSGKGGETQYF. The DNA of the CDR3 is TGCGCCAGCAGCTTTAGCGGGAAAGGGGGCGAGACCCAGTACTTC.

The chain couples TRBV7-9 to TRBJ2-7; 9 bases agree with TRBD1. CDR3 length: 14 residues. CDR1 SEHNR and CDR2 FQNEAQ come from the germline V gene (reference sequence). With 5 bases clipped from V and 7 bases from J, the junction kept 9 bases outside the gene matches. CDR3 bases: TGTGCCAGCAGCCTAACAGGGGGCGCGGAGGAGCAGTACTTC. Translating gives CASSLTGGAEEQYF.

This chain uses TRBV4-3 with TRBJ2-2; no definite D call. The ends were cut back, 4 bases at V and 1 base at J, with 13 bases in the middle. Germline-derived CDR1 and CDR2 are LGHNA and YSLEER. The CDR3 has 16 residues. This chain's CDR3 is CASSRDGLGNTGELFF. CDR3 coding DNA: TGCGCCAGCAGCCGAGACGGTCTTGGGAACACCGGGGAGCTGTTTTTT.

CDR3 DNA: TGTGCCAGCAGTGAATTTATTACTAATGAAAAACTGTTTTTT. Protein product: CASSEFITNEKLFF. The chain uses TRBV6-1 and TRBJ1-4; D is undetermined. Looked up from germline, CDR1 is MNHNS and CDR2 is SASEGT. This CDR3 contains 14 residues. Trimming removed 2 bases at V and 2 bases at J, with 6 bases between.

The V gene is TRBV2, the J gene TRBJ2-1; tentatively, D is TRBD1 (7 bases). V was trimmed by 0 bases and J by 9 bases, leaving 9 bases between them. The CDR3 has 13 residues. The V gene's germline CDR1 is SNHLY and CDR2 FYNNEI. This CDR3 is CASSEAQGGEQFF. In DNA form, the CDR3 reads TGTGCCAGCAGTGAAGCGCAGGGGGGTGAGCAGTTCTTC.

The chain joins TRBV6-5 to TRBJ2-1; 13 nucleotides line up with TRBD2. V gave up 6 bases and J gave up 5 bases; unmatched junction bases: 4. Germline CDR1 MNHEY, CDR2 SVGAGI. This CDR3 has 15 residues. The CDR3 loop reads CASRLAGGPHNEQFF. Here the CDR3 DNA reads TGTGCCAGCAGACTAGCGGGAGGGCCCCACAATGAGCAGTTCTTC.

This sequence joins TRBV30 and TRBJ1-5; D is ambiguous. The V end was cut by 2 bases, the J end by 7 bases, with 12 bases between. Per germline, CDR1 GTSNPN and CDR2 SVGIG (reference sequence). This CDR3 region has 13 residues. CDR3 amino acids: CAWSPGFGQPQHF. In DNA form, the CDR3 reads TGTGCCTGGAGTCCGGGGTTCGGACAGCCCCAGCATTTT.

V and J are TRBV15 and TRBJ2-5, with D tentatively TRBD2 (5 bases). Germline CDR1 reads LNHNV; CDR2 reads YYDKDF (reference sequence). The CDR3 totals 14 residues. V was cut by 2 bases and J by 2 bases, with 9 bases left in between. This CDR3 reads CATSRPGYQETQYF. Written as DNA, the CDR3 is TGTGCCACCAGCAGACCGGGATATCAAGAGACCCAGTACTTC. The complete variable domain, with remaining parts taken from reference TRBV15 and TRBJ2-5, reads DAMVIQNPRYQVTQFGKPVTLSCSQTLNHNVMYWYQQKSSQAPKLLFHYYDKDFNNEADTPDNFQSRRPNTSFCFLDIRSPGLGDTAMYLCATSRPGYQETQYFGPGTRLLVL.

The chain links TRBV25-1 to TRBJ1-2; 9 bases are shared with TRBD1. This CDR3 is 14 amino acids long. Trimming at V came to 1 base and at J to 7 bases, leaving 4 bases not matched to a gene. Germline V gives CDR1 MGHDK, CDR2 SYGVNS. The CDR3, as DNA: TGTGCCAGCAGTGAATGGGACAGGGAGGGTGGCTACACCTTC. The encoded protein is CASSEWDREGGYTF.